These T cell receptor beta chains were read from a single sample in a study of blood T cell repertoires in COVID-19. Only in-frame clones appear in the TCRdb table, and some are missing; sequencing was by immunoSEQ multiplex PCR. The data show about 400,000 clones, less than 90% seen once. Input material: peripheral blood. These receptor sequences come from a woman aged 55-70 years with COVID-19, enrolled during active disease. The CDR3 runs from the conserved cysteine through the conserved F or W. The D gene is left open where the match is weak. Not every row has a clone size; where given, it reads once, few, many or a size class.

j_call clone_size v_call d_call cdr3_nt cdr3_aa
TRBJ2-3 - TRBV24-1 TRBD2 TGTGCCACCAGTGATCCTACTAGCGGGGCAGATACGCAGTATTTT CATSDPTSGADTQYF
TRBJ1-6 - TRBV6-5 - TGTGCCAGCAAAATCGGCCAGGGTGGATCACCCCTCCACTTT CASKIGQGGSPLHF
TRBJ2-7 - TRBV19 TRBD1 TGTGCCAGACCCCCGGGACAGGGGGCCTCCTACGAGCAGTACTTC CARPPGQGASYEQYF
TRBJ1-1 - TRBV5-5 TRBD1 TGTGCCAGCAGCGTAGGACAGGGTAGGGACGAAGCTTTCTTT CASSVGQGRDEAFF
TRBJ1-2 few TRBV4-1 - TGCGCCAGCAGCCAAGATAGGTCCAGGGAGGACTATGGCTACACCTTC CASSQDRSREDYGYTF
TRBJ1-2 - TRBV18 - TGTGCCAGCTCACCACCAGCTGGACAAAGATATGGCTACACCTTC CASSPPAGQRYGYTF
TRBJ2-7 once TRBV4-2 - TGTGCCAGCAGCCAAGATCAGGTTGGCGAGCAGTACTTC CASSQDQVGEQYF
TRBJ1-3 once TRBV2 - TGTGCCAGCAGTGGTCGACAGTCAGTAGGAAACACCATATATTTT CASSGRQSVGNTIYF
TRBJ1-2 - TRBV19 - TGTGCCAGTAGCGAGGGAGTTCGCCCTGAGGGCTACACCTTC CASSEGVRPEGYTF
TRBJ2-7 - TRBV6-5 TRBD1 TGTGCCAGCAAGCGACAGGGTGGGTACCACGAGCAGTACTTC CASKRQGGYHEQYF
TRBJ2-3 - TRBV18 - TGTGCCAGCTCACGTCTAGGCACAGATACGCAGTATTTT CASSRLGTDTQYF
TRBJ2-5 - TRBV11-3 TRBD1 TGTGCCAGCAGCCCGGGGACAGGGGGTGGGGAGACCCAGTACTTC CASSPGTGGGETQYF
TRBJ2-4 - TRBV19 - TGTGCCAGTAGTACCCTTGCATATAGGGACTCGGGGGCCAAAAACATTCAGTACTTC CASSTLAYRDSGAKNIQYF
TRBJ2-3 - TRBV27 TRBD1 TGTGCCAGCAGTTGGGGTCCAGGGGGTGCAGATACGCAGTATTTT CASSWGPGGADTQYF
TRBJ2-1 - TRBV5-4 - TGTGCCAGCAGCTTGTTGTCAGTAAAAAGCAATGAGCAGTTCTTC CASSLLSVKSNEQFF
TRBJ1-5 once TRBV2 - TGTGCCAGCAGTGAATCAGTCAGGGTTTTCAATCAGCCCCAGCATTTT CASSESVRVFNQPQHF
TRBJ2-3 - TRBV7-3 TRBD2 TGTGCCAGCAGCATCGGACTAGCGGGAGTAACAGATACGCAGTATTTT CASSIGLAGVTDTQYF
TRBJ1-2 - TRBV18 - TGTGCCAGCTCACGAGACCAGGACTATGGCTACACCTTC CASSRDQDYGYTF
TRBJ1-4 - TRBV5-1 - TGCGCCAGCAGACCCGTCGGGACATTCGAAAAACTGTTTTTT CASRPVGTFEKLFF
TRBJ2-1 once TRBV30 - TGTGCCTGGACTTCAGGGGTGGGTGAGCAGTTCTTC CAWTSGVGEQFF
TRBJ1-1 - TRBV10-3 - TGTGCCATCAGCGGACAGTCGAACACTGAAGCTTTCTTT CAISGQSNTEAFF
TRBJ1-2 - TRBV4-2 TRBD1 TGTGCCAGCAGCCCGGGACAGGGCGGGAGCTACACCTTC CASSPGQGGSYTF
TRBJ1-4 - TRBV19 - TGTGCCAGTAGTATCGGGGGTAGGACTAATGAAAAACTGTTTTTT CASSIGGRTNEKLFF
TRBJ2-5 - TRBV30 TRBD2 TGTGCCTTGCACACGGGGGGGCCGGGAGAGACCCAGTACTTC CALHTGGPGETQYF
TRBJ1-6 - TRBV28 - TGTGCCAGCAGTTGGCGGAACTATAATTCACCCCTCCACTTT CASSWRNYNSPLHF
TRBJ2-1 - TRBV7-3 TRBD1 TGTGCCAGCAGCTTACTACCCGGGACAGGGGGCTGGGGTGAGCAGTTCTTC CASSLLPGTGGWGEQFF
TRBJ2-1 - TRBV7-9 TRBD2 TGTGCCAGCACCGAACTCGGACTAGCTCGGAATGAGCAGTTCTTC CASTELGLARNEQFF
TRBJ2-1 - TRBV11-1 - TGTGCCAGCAGCTTACAGGGTATACTCGGGAATGAGCAGTTCTTC CASSLQGILGNEQFF
TRBJ2-5 - TRBV29-1 - TGCAGCGTTCTCCCCCCTTCCCAAGAGACCCAGTACTTC CSVLPPSQETQYF
TRBJ2-2 - TRBV5-1 - TGCGCCAGCAGCTCCCTCCAGGGGGGCACCGGGGAGCTGTTTTTT CASSSLQGGTGELFF
TRBJ1-6 many TRBV7-2 TRBD1 TGTGCCAGCAGCTTTGGGACAGGTGGCTCCTATAATTCACCCCTCCACTTT CASSFGTGGSYNSPLHF
TRBJ1-2 few TRBV5-1 - TGCGCCAGCGGCGACCCAGGGGCCCGAATGGGCTACACCTTC CASGDPGARMGYTF
TRBJ1-2 once TRBV6-5 TRBD1 TGTGCCAGCAGTCCCCGGACAGGGTGGGGTGCGGGCTACACCTTC CASSPRTGWGAGYTF
TRBJ2-7 - TRBV5-1 - TGCGCCAGCAGCTTGGGAGGGCCAGGATCCTACGAGCAGTACTTC CASSLGGPGSYEQYF
TRBJ1-3 few TRBV9 - TGTGCCAGCAGCGGTAGCTCTGGAAACACCATATATTTT CASSGSSGNTIYF
TRBJ1-1 - TRBV19 - TGTGCCAGTACATCCCACAGGGTCCTCGGTATCGACACTGAAGCTTTCTTT CASTSHRVLGIDTEAFF
TRBJ1-1 - TRBV13 TRBD1 TGTGCCAGCAGCTCCGCGGGCAGGGGGTTCGCTGAAGCTTTCTTT CASSSAGRGFAEAFF
TRBJ1-1 - TRBV19 - TGTGCCAGTAGTACAGGGCAGAACACTGAAGCTTTCTTT CASSTGQNTEAFF
TRBJ2-1 - TRBV7-9 - TGTGCCAGCAGCCCCCCTGGGGGGGCCTCATACAATGAGCAGTTCTTC CASSPPGGASYNEQFF
TRBJ2-4 - TRBV19 - TGTGCCAGTAGTATAGCCGAAAACATTCAGTACTTC CASSIAENIQYF
TRBJ2-3 - TRBV10-3 TRBD2 TGTGCCATCAGTGAGTTCACTAGCGGGGGGACCACAGATACGCAGTATTTT CAISEFTSGGTTDTQYF
TRBJ1-2 - TRBV7-2 - TGTGCCAGCAGCCCACGGGTTCAGGGTGGCGTCTATGGCTACACCTTC CASSPRVQGGVYGYTF